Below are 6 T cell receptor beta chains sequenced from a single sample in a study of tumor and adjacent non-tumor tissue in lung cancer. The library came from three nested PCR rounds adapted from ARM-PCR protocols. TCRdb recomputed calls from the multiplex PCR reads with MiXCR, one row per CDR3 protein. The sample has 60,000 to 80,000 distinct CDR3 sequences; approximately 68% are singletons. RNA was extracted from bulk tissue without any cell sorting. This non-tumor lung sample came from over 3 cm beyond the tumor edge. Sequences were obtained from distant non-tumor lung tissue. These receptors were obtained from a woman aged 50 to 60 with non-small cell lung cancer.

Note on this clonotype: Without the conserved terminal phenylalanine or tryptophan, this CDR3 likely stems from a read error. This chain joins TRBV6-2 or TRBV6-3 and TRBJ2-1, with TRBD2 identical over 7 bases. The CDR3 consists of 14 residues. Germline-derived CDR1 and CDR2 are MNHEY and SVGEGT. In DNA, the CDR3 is TGTGCCAGCAGGCCGGGAGGTACTAACAATGAACAGTTCTTA. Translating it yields CASRPGGTNNEQFL.

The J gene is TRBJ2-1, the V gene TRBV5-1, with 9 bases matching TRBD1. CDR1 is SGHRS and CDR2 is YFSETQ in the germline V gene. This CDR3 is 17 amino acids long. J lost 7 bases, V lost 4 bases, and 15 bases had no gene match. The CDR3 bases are TGCGCCAGCAGCACCGCCCCCGCGACAGGGGGACTTAATGAGCAGTTCTTC. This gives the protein CASSTAPATGGLNEQFF. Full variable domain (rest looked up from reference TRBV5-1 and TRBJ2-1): KAGVTQTPRYLIKTRGQQVTLSCSPISGHRSVSWYQQTPGQGLQFLFEYFSETQRNKGNFPGRFSGRQFSNSRSEMNVSTLELGDSALYLCASSTAPATGGLNEQFFGPGTRLTVL.

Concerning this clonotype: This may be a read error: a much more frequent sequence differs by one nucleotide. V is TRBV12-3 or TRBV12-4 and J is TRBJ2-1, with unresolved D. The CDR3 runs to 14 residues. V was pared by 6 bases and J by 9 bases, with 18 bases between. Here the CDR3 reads CASRTPRAWSEQFF. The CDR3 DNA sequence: TGTGCCAGCAGGACTCCTAGAGCCTGGAGTGAGCAGTTCTTC.

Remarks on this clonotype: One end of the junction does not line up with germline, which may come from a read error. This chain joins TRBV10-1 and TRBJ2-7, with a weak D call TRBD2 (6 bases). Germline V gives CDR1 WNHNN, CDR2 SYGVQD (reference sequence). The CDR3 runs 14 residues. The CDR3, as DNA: TGCGTCAGCCCTCCTAGCTGGAGGGCCGGGGAGCAGTACTTC. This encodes CVSPPSWRAGEQYF.

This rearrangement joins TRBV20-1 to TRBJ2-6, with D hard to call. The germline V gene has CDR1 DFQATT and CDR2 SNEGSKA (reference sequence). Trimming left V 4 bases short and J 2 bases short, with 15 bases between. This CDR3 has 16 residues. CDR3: CSAIDARSAGANVLTF. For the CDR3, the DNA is TGCAGTGCTATAGATGCTAGGAGCGCTGGGGCCAACGTCCTGACTTTC.

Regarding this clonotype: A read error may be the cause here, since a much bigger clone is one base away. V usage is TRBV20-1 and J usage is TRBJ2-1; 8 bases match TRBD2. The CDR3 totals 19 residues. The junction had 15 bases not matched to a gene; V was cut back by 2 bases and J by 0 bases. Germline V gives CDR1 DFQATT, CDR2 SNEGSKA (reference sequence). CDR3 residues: CSARPSGLSGGSSYNEQFF. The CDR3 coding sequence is TGCAGTGCTAGACCTAGCGGACTATCGGGAGGGAGCTCCTACAATGAGCAGTTCTTC.